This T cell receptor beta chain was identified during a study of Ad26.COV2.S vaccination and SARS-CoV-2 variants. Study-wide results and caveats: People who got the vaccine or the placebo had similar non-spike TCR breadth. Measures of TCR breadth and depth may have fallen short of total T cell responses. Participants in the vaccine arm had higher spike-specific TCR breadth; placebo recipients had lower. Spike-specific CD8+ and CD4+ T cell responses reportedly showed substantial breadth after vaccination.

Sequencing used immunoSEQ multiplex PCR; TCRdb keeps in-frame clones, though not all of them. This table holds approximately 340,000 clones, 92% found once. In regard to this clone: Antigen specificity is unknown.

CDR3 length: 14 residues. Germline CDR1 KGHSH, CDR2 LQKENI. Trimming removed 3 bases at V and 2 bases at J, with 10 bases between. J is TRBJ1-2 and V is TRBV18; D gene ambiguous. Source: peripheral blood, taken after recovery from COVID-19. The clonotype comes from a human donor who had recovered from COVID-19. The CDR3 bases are TGTGCCAGCTCACCCCAGGATGGGAACTATGGCTACACCTTC. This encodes CASSPQDGNYGYTF.